This T cell receptor beta chain was recovered during a study of blood T cell repertoires in COVID-19. The CDR3 extends over 15 amino acids. Germline CDR1 and CDR2: GTSNPN and SVGIG (reference sequence). Trimming took 1 base from V and 3 from J; bases not matched to a gene: 5. TCRdb's copy holds only in-frame clones and misses some; the assay was immunoSEQ multiplex PCR. The profile covers tens of thousands of clones, with over 80% appearing a single time and 6% to 7% taken by the ten largest. The sequence was collected from a woman aged 45-65 years with acute or convalescent COVID-19. Source material: peripheral blood. The rearrangement uses TRBV30 and TRBJ1-4; 7 bases line up with TRBD1. The chain's CDR3 is CAWSGSGTANEKLFF. The CDR3, as DNA: TGTGCCTGGAGTGGATCCGGGACAGCTAATGAAAAACTGTTTTTT.